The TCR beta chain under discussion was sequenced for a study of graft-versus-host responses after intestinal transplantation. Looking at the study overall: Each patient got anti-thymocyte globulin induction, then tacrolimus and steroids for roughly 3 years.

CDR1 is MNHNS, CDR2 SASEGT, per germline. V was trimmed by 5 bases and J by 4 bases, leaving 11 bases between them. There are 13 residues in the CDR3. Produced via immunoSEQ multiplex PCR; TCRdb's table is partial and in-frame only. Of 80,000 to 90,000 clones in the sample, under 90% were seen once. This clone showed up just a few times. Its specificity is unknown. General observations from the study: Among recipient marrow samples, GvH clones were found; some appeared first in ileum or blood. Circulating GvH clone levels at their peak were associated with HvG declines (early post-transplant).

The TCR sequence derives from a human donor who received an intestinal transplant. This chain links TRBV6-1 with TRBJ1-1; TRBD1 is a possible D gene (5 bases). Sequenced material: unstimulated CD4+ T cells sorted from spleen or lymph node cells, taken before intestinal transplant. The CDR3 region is CASSLPGSTEAFF. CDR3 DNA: TGTGCCAGCAGTCTCCCAGGGTCCACTGAAGCTTTCTTT.